Presented here are 7 T cell receptor beta chains from one specimen sequenced in a study of blood T cell repertoires in COVID-19. Sequencing was performed with immunoSEQ multiplex PCR; in TCRdb, only in-frame clones are kept and a portion is missing. The table has 190,000 or so clones, approximately 78% seen once. The sample taken for sequencing was PBMCs or T cells enriched from blood (not recorded which). The receptors originated from a man between 40 and 49 years old who had recovered from COVID-19.

V and J are TRBV14 and TRBJ2-6; TRBD2 might be the D (6 bases). This CDR3 region has 16 residues. Trimming took off 4 bases at V and 4 bases at J, with 14 bases between the two ends. CDR1 is SGHDN, CDR2 FVKESK, per germline. This chain's CDR3 is CASSPRAGSGANVLTF. CDR3 coding DNA: TGTGCCAGCAGCCCGCGGGCGGGGTCGGGGGCCAACGTCCTGACTTTC.

In this sample, this clone turned up once. The chain recombines TRBV4-2 with TRBJ2-5, with TRBD2 matching 7 bases. This CDR3 has 15 amino acids. The V segment lost 4 bases and the J segment 2 bases; nucleotides outside the gene matches: 7. Germline V gene lookup returns CDR1 LGHNA and CDR2 YNFKEQ. Here the CDR3 reads CASSPLAGAQETQYF. The CDR3 DNA is TGTGCCAGCAGCCCCCTGGCGGGAGCTCAAGAGACCCAGTACTTC.

V and J are TRBV9 and TRBJ1-3, with a tentative D call TRBD1 (6 bases). This CDR3 has 14 residues. The germline V gene has CDR1 SGDLS and CDR2 YYNGEE. Trimming took 6 bases from V and 4 from J, leaving 14 bases between them. CDR3 coding DNA: TGTGCCAGCACGGGAGGGGGATCAGGAAACACCATATATTTT. This gives the protein CASTGGGSGNTIYF.

The J gene is TRBJ2-1, the V gene TRBV19, with 7 bases that match TRBD2. Germline CDR1 is LNHDA and CDR2 is SQIVND (reference sequence). The CDR3 consists of 18 residues. With 0 bases clipped from V and 3 bases from J, the junction kept 11 bases outside the gene matches. The CDR3 coding sequence is TGTGCCAGTAGTATAGATATGAGGCGGGGGAATCTCTACAATGAGCAGTTCTTC. Residues: CASSIDMRRGNLYNEQFF.

The chain is built from TRBV9 and TRBJ2-7; 12 bases align to TRBD2. The germline gives CDR1 SGDLS, CDR2 YYNGEE. V was clipped by 3 bases and J by 4 bases; unmatched bases: 8. This CDR3 is built from 16 residues. CDR3 DNA sequence: TGTGCCAGCAGCGCCTCGACTAGCGGGAGTCGGTACGAGCAGTACTTC. Amino acids: CASSASTSGSRYEQYF.

The CDR3 region is CASRPVQYF. Written as DNA, the CDR3 is TGTGCCAGCAGGCCGGTACAGTACTTC. The V call is TRBV3-1 (or the pseudogene TRBV3-2), the J call TRBJ2-4; D call uncertain. Germline-derived CDR1 and CDR2 are LGHDT and YNNKEL (reference sequence). The CDR3 loop spans 9 amino acids. V lost 6 bases to trimming and J lost 13 bases, with 7 bases between them.

The gene calls are TRBV2 and TRBJ1-2, with TRBD1 matching 8 bases. The CDR3 is 14 residues long. The germline V gene encodes CDR1 SNHLY and CDR2 FYNNEI. J gave up 6 bases and V 1 base, and 4 bases lay outside the gene matches. In nucleotides, the CDR3 is TGTGCCAGCAGTGAAGGGACAGGGTATCATGGCTACACCTTC. Protein: CASSEGTGYHGYTF.